The 32 T cell receptor beta chains reported below all come from one sample, sequenced in a study of blood T cell repertoires in COVID-19. Clones were sequenced by immunoSEQ multiplex PCR, and TCRdb holds only the in-frame ones, with some missing. Of over 350,000 clones in the sample, more than 75% are singletons; the top ten hold more than 0.95%. Sequencing was carried out using PBMCs or T cells enriched from blood (not recorded which). The receptors were gathered from a woman in her late teens or twenties who had recovered from COVID-19.

J is TRBJ1-2 and V is TRBV7-9; D not resolved. The germline gives CDR1 SEHNR, CDR2 FQNEAQ (reference sequence). V lost 1 base, J lost 6 bases, and 9 bases lay in between. This CDR3 has 13 residues. The CDR3 region has the DNA TGTGCCAGCAGCTTAGGGGAGCCGGATGGCTACACCTTC. Protein product: CASSLGEPDGYTF.

The rearrangement uses TRBV6-5 and TRBJ1-1; no clear D gene. CDR1 MNHEY and CDR2 SVGAGI come from the germline V gene. V dropped 6 bases and J dropped 1 base, with 9 bases sitting between them. The CDR3 has 13 amino acids. CDR3 in amino acids: CASRDRENTEAFF. The CDR3 nucleotides are TGTGCCAGCAGAGATCGGGAGAACACTGAAGCTTTCTTT.

This clone appeared a few times. The rearrangement joins TRBV6-4 to TRBJ1-6, with D uncertain. V was shortened by 3 bases and J by 10 bases, with 16 bases between the two germline ends. CDR1 MRHNA and CDR2 SNTAGT come from the germline V gene. This CDR3 comprises 15 residues. The DNA of the CDR3 is TGTGCCAGCAGTGAATCCGAGGCTGCCAGATCACCCCTCCACTTT. Amino acids: CASSESEAARSPLHF.

The chain has TRBV6-4 and TRBJ2-2; D is perhaps TRBD1 (8 bases). CDR1 and CDR2 from the germline V gene are MRHNA and SNTAGT. V lost 6 bases and J lost 3, with 14 bases in between. The CDR3 has 15 amino acids. DNA for the CDR3: TGTGCCAGCAGAGCGGGACAGGAAGACACCGGGGAGCTGTTTTTT. Encoded protein: CASRAGQEDTGELFF.

The chain recombines TRBV5-4 with TRBJ1-2; no clear D. The V gene lost 2 bases and the J gene lost 1 base, with 12 bases spanning the gap. This CDR3 contains 15 residues. From germline, CDR1 is SGHNT and CDR2 YYREEE (reference sequence). The CDR3 reads CASSFQFEGNYGYTF. CDR3 nucleotides: TGTGCCAGCAGCTTTCAATTCGAGGGTAACTATGGCTACACCTTC.

The chain has TRBV7-9 and TRBJ2-1; 12 bases align to TRBD2. CDR3 length equals 15 residues. V was pared by 5 bases and J by 8 bases, with 7 bases of the junction left unmatched. Germline V lookup: CDR1 SEHNR, CDR2 FQNEAQ (reference sequence). CDR3 sequence (DNA): TGTGCCAGCAGCCCAACTAGCGGGGGGCCCCATGAGCAGTTCTTC. Its translation: CASSPTSGGPHEQFF.

V and J are TRBV4-3 and TRBJ2-7, with D perhaps TRBD1 (6 bases). CDR3 length equals 16 residues. Looked up from germline, CDR1 is LGHNA and CDR2 is YSLEER. Trimming cost V 0 bases and J 1 base, with 13 bases left between them. Here the CDR3 reads CASSQDGTGISYEQYF. The CDR3 DNA sequence: TGCGCCAGCAGCCAAGACGGAACAGGGATTTCCTACGAGCAGTACTTC.

The CDR3 DNA sequence: TGTGCCAGCAGCTTAGGCTTGGGGCTGCTCTCCACAGATACGCAGTATTTT. Amino acids: CASSLGLGLLSTDTQYF. J is TRBJ2-3 and V is TRBV7-2; possible D gene TRBD1, 5 bases. The V end lost 1 base, the J end lost 2 bases, and 16 bases lay between the germline ends. Germline-derived CDR1 and CDR2 are SGHTA and FQGNSA. The CDR3 is 17 residues long.

This chain links TRBV19 with TRBJ2-2; TRBD2 aligns across 7 bases. V lost 5 bases, J lost 4 bases, and 10 bases stayed unmatched. Per germline, CDR1 LNHDA and CDR2 SQIVND (reference sequence). CDR3 size: 16 residues. As DNA, the CDR3 is TGTGCCAGTAGTCCCAGGAGGGACTATCTCACCGGGGAGCTGTTTTTT. Translated: CASSPRRDYLTGELFF.

The J gene is TRBJ1-5, the V gene TRBV6-2 or TRBV6-3, with D hard to call. V was trimmed by 5 bases and J by 6 bases, leaving 14 bases between them. The CDR3 has 14 amino acids. CDR1 is MNHEY, CDR2 SVGEGT, per germline. CDR3 sequence: CASSPRRVSQPQHF. CDR3 DNA: TGTGCCAGCAGTCCCCGACGGGTTAGTCAGCCCCAGCATTTT.

The gene calls are TRBV6-5 and TRBJ1-4, with D unclear. From germline, CDR1 is MNHEY and CDR2 SVGAGI. Trimming left V 8 bases short and J 4 bases short, with 14 bases between. The CDR3 runs 14 residues. The CDR3 DNA sequence: TGTGCCAGCTCTATTGGGCCCCTTAATGAAAAACTGTTTTTT. This codes for CASSIGPLNEKLFF.

The rearrangement uses TRBV10-1 and TRBJ2-7; 8 bases agree with TRBD2. The CDR3 length is 15 residues. J gave up 7 bases and V 5 bases, and 13 bases lay outside the gene matches. The germline V gene has CDR1 WNHNN and CDR2 SYGVQD (reference sequence). The CDR3 loop reads CASSPSTGGAEEQYF. The DNA of the CDR3 is TGCGCCAGCAGTCCCTCAACCGGGGGGGCAGAAGAGCAGTACTTC.

The chain recombines TRBV6-5 with TRBJ1-1; no clear D. Trimming took 4 bases from V and 1 from J, leaving 7 bases between them. This CDR3 contains 13 residues. Germline V gene lookup returns CDR1 MNHEY and CDR2 SVGAGI. As DNA, the CDR3 is TGTGCCAGCAGTTTGACACGGAACACTGAAGCTTTCTTT. Its protein product is CASSLTRNTEAFF.

V gene TRBV7-2 combines with J gene TRBJ2-1, with 9 bases matching TRBD2. The CDR3 totals 18 residues. Germline values: CDR1 SGHTA, CDR2 FQGNSA. The J segment lost 8 bases and the V segment lost 7 bases, leaving 21 bases of the junction unmatched. The CDR3 protein is CASTLLRAAGGLAYEQFF. Written as DNA, the CDR3 is TGTGCCAGCACATTACTCCGGGCAGCGGGGGGTTTAGCCTATGAGCAGTTCTTC.

This chain connects TRBV7-3 to TRBJ1-1; 7 nucleotides agree with TRBD1. Losses at the gene ends were 0 bases for V and 5 bases for J; bases not matched to a gene: 6. This CDR3 spans 15 amino acids. Germline values: CDR1 SGHTA, CDR2 FQGTGA. The CDR3 is CASSLTGGQSTEAFF. The CDR3 DNA reads as TGTGCCAGCAGCTTAACAGGGGGCCAGAGTACTGAAGCTTTCTTT.

The chain recombines TRBV5-6 with TRBJ1-4; weak D call: TRBD1 (5 bases). Trimming cost V 0 bases and J 5 bases, with 11 bases left between them. The CDR3 totals 15 residues. Germline V lookup: CDR1 SGHDT, CDR2 YYEEEE. Here the CDR3 DNA reads TGTGCCAGCAGCTTGGTAATGGCAGGGAATGAAAAACTGTTTTTT. It translates to CASSLVMAGNEKLFF.

The V and J genes are TRBV10-3 and TRBJ2-7; perhaps TRBD2 as D (6 bases). Germline V gene sequence: CDR1 ENHRY, CDR2 SYGVKD. V was trimmed by 2 bases and J by 0 bases, leaving 11 bases between them. This CDR3 is 15 amino acids long. The CDR3 sequence: CAISEGGISSYEQYF. CDR3 bases: TGTGCCATCAGTGAGGGAGGGATTAGCTCCTACGAGCAGTACTTC.

V usage is TRBV30 and J usage is TRBJ2-7, with 12 bases aligning to TRBD1. V shed 5 bases and J 7 bases; nucleotides not matched to a gene: 6. Germline V CDR1 and CDR2: GTSNPN, SVGIG (reference sequence). The CDR3 consists of 13 residues. The CDR3 reads CAWGRDRGLEQYF. The CDR3 nucleotides read TGTGCCTGGGGCCGGGACAGGGGGCTTGAGCAGTACTTC.

The rearrangement uses TRBV2 and TRBJ1-5; no clear D gene. CDR1 and CDR2 from the germline V gene are SNHLY and FYNNEI. The CDR3 totals 13 residues. V dropped 4 bases and J dropped 4 bases, with 8 bases sitting between them. The CDR3 DNA follows: TGTGCCAGCAGTGTAGATCAAAATCAGCCCCAGCATTTT. Its protein is CASSVDQNQPQHF.

CDR3 protein: CASSHDSQPQHF. Here the CDR3 DNA reads TGTGCCAGCAGCCACGATAGTCAGCCCCAGCATTTT. V and J are TRBV7-8 and TRBJ1-5, with D uncertain. Germline V CDR1 and CDR2: SGHVS, FQNEAQ. The CDR3 loop spans 12 amino acids. Trimming pared 5 bases from V and 6 bases from J, leaving 8 bases between. The complete variable domain, with remaining parts taken from reference TRBV7-8 and TRBJ1-5, reads GAGVSQSPRYKVAKRGQDVALRCDPISGHVSLFWYQQALGQGPEFLTYFQNEAQLDKSGLPSDRFFAERPEGSVSTLKIQRTQQEDSAVYLCASSHDSQPQHFGDGTRLSIL.

The chain links TRBV21-1 to TRBJ1-1; the table gives TRBD1 as D, unverified against the DNA. TRBV21-1 is a recognized pseudogene. The CDR3 contains 16 residues. This CDR3 is CASSTSDRASNTEAFF. CDR3 DNA sequence: TGTGCCAGCAGCACCTCGGACAGGGCCTCGAACACTGAAGCTTTCTTT.

The CDR3 sequence is CASNRGTPGLAEAFF. DNA for the CDR3: TGCGCCAGCAACCGGGGGACTCCAGGGTTAGCTGAAGCTTTCTTT. This chain joins TRBV23-1 and TRBJ1-1, with D possibly TRBD1 on 5 matching bases. TRBV23-1 is annotated as an ORF whose role is uncertain. V was cut by 7 bases and J by 6 bases, with 21 bases left in between. This CDR3 spans 15 amino acids.

The chain employs TRBV5-1 and TRBJ2-1, with 9 bases identical to TRBD2. V lost 0 bases to trimming and J lost 6 bases; unmatched junction nucleotides: 7. From germline, CDR1 is SGHRS and CDR2 YFSETQ. This CDR3 has 16 amino acids. The CDR3 sequence: CASSLVTAGGRNEQFF. CDR3 in DNA: TGCGCCAGCAGCTTGGTAACGGCGGGGGGGCGCAATGAGCAGTTCTTC.

The sample holds one count of this clone. V is TRBV4-3 and J is TRBJ2-4; D is unclear. Germline values: CDR1 LGHNA, CDR2 YSLEER. The CDR3 has 13 residues. V dropped 1 base and J dropped 5 bases, with 6 bases sitting between them. The CDR3 reads CASSQGSQNIQYF. The DNA of the CDR3 is TGCGCCAGCAGCCAAGGGAGCCAAAACATTCAGTACTTC.

This chain connects TRBV27 to TRBJ2-7, with 14 nucleotides matching TRBD2. The germline gives CDR1 MNHEY, CDR2 SMNVEV (reference sequence). The CDR3 length is 17 residues. Unmatched junction bases numbered 3, after V lost 2 bases and J lost 0 bases. The CDR3 spells CASSLGTSGGSSYEQYF. CDR3 DNA: TGTGCCAGCAGTTTAGGGACTAGCGGGGGAAGCTCCTACGAGCAGTACTTC.

This chain links TRBV6-2 or TRBV6-3 with TRBJ2-7, with 8 positions matching TRBD1. Germline values: CDR1 MNHEY, CDR2 SVGEGT. Trimming took 6 bases from V and 1 from J; bases not matched to a gene: 8. The length of the CDR3 is 15 residues. The DNA of the CDR3 is TGTGCCAGCAGCAAGCCGGGACAGGATTCCTACGAGCAGTACTTC. Its protein is CASSKPGQDSYEQYF.

A remark on this clone: One junction end disagrees with the germline gene, perhaps due to a read error. This chain connects TRBV4-1 to TRBJ1-1, with a weak D call TRBD1 (5 bases). This CDR3 has 17 amino acids. Germline lookup yields CDR1 MGHRA and CDR2 YSYEKL. The CDR3, as DNA: TGCGCCAGCAGTCAAGAACCCGGACTGGGGGGGAACACTGAAGCTTTCTTT. Translation gives CASSQEPGLGGNTEAFF.

The rearrangement uses TRBV5-1 and TRBJ1-3, with TRBD1 as a possible D gene (6 bases). This CDR3 contains 13 residues. V gave up 4 bases and J gave up 2 bases, with 7 bases separating them. The V gene's germline CDR1 is SGHRS and CDR2 YFSETQ. DNA of the CDR3: TGCGCCAGCAGCAACAGGGCTGGAAACACCATATATTTT. It yields the protein CASSNRAGNTIYF.

V gene TRBV25-1 combines with J gene TRBJ1-2; perhaps TRBD1 as D (5 bases). The CDR3 contains 12 residues. V was shortened by 11 bases and J by 0 bases, with 10 bases between the two germline ends. Germline V gene data show CDR1 as MGHDK and CDR2 as SYGVNS. CDR3 sequence reads: CAADSANYGYTF. The CDR3 region has the DNA TGTGCCGCCGACAGCGCTAACTATGGCTACACCTTC.

The rearrangement uses TRBV5-1 and TRBJ2-7, with D possibly matching TRBD1 (6 bases). Germline lookup yields CDR1 SGHRS and CDR2 YFSETQ. Between the trimmed V and J ends, which lost 0 bases and 3 bases, there was a span of 10 bases. The CDR3 is 14 amino acids. The DNA of the CDR3 is TGCGCCAGCAGCTTGGGGGCAGGGGACTACGAGCAGTACTTC. Protein: CASSLGAGDYEQYF.

CDR3 sequence (DNA): TGCGCCAGCAGCCCGCGGTTAGCTAACTATGGCTACACCTTC. Amino acids: CASSPRLANYGYTF. The J gene is TRBJ1-2, the V gene TRBV5-1, with D unresolved. V lost 4 bases and J lost 0, with 10 bases in between. Germline V gene sequence: CDR1 SGHRS, CDR2 YFSETQ. The CDR3 is made up of 14 amino acids.

The V call is TRBV12-3 or TRBV12-4, the J call TRBJ1-1; tentatively, D is TRBD1 (5 bases). V shed 4 bases and J shed 4 bases, with 10 bases lying between them. The CDR3 runs to 13 residues. Written as DNA, the CDR3 is TGTGCCAGCAGTTATGGGGGGTTCACTGAAGCTTTCTTT. Protein sequence: CASSYGGFTEAFF.